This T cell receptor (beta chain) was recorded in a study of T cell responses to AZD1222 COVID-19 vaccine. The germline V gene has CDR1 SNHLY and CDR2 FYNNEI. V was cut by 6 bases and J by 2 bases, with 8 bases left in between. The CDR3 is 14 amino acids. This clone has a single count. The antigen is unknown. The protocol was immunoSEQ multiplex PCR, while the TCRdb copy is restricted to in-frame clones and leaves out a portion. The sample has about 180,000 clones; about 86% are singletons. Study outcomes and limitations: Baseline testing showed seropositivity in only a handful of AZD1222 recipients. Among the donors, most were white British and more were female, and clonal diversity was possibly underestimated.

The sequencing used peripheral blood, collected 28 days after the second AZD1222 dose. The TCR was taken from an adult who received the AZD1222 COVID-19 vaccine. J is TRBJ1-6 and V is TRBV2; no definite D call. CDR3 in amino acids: CASRQTPYNSPLHF. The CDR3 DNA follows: TGTGCCAGCAGACAAACCCCCTATAATTCACCCCTCCACTTT.